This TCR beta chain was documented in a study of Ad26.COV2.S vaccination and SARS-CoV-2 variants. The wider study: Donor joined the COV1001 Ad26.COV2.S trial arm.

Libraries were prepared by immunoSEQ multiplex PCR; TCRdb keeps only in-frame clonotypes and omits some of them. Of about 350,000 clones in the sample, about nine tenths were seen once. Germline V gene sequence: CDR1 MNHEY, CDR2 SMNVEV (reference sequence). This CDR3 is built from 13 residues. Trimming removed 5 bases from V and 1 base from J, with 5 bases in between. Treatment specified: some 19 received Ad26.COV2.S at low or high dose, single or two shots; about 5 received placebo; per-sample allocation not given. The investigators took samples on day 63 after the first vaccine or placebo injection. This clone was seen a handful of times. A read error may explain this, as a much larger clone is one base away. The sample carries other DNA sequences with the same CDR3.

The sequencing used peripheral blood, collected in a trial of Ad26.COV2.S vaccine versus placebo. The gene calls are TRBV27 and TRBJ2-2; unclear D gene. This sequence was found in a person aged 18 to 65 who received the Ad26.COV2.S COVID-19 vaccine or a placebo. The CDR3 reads CASSQENTGELFF. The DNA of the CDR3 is TGTGCCAGCAGTCAGGAGAACACCGGGGAGCTGTTTTTT.